This TCR beta chain is from a study of blood T cell repertoires in COVID-19. Germline V gives CDR1 SGHNT, CDR2 YENEEA. The CDR3 has 14 amino acids. The V and J ends lost 8 bases and 4 bases respectively, with 17 bases between them. Original processing methods: Scientists estimated how many nucleated cells there were by amplifying reference gene primers. The method was immunoSEQ multiplex PCR; TCRdb's version includes in-frame clones alone and lacks a portion of them. V, J and clone size derive from that table, while D and trimming were established from the DNA sequence. Here the sample spans about 260,000 clones, about 90% being singletons. Residents of about 25 US areas, aged 18 to 89 years, made up the participants.

The sequencing sample was made of PBMCs or T cells enriched from blood (not recorded which). The chain employs TRBV11-3 and TRBJ1-1, with D tentatively TRBD1 (5 bases). The clonotype originates from a woman aged 25 to 39 with acute COVID-19. CDR3 sequence (DNA): TGTGCCAGCCGAAGGCTGGGGAGGGGCACTGAAGCTTTCTTT. This encodes CASRRLGRGTEAFF.